This T cell receptor beta chain is from a study of T cell responses to AZD1222 COVID-19 vaccine. Background on the study: Recipients boosted at about 4 weeks or about 12 weeks are pooled. Study-level results: Compared with day 0, the breadth and depth of the Spike-specific TCR repertoire rose significantly after two doses of AZD1222. Among the donors, most were white British and more were female, and clonal diversity was possibly underestimated.

V was pared by 5 bases and J by 7 bases, with 15 bases between. Looked up from germline, CDR1 is MNHEY and CDR2 is SMNVEV (reference sequence). This CDR3 is 14 amino acids long. Profiling relied on immunoSEQ multiplex PCR, and the TCRdb table lists in-frame clones only, not all of them. The table shows around 160,000 clones, with around 94% occurring only once. A note on this clone: No antigen is known for it.

The sequencing used peripheral blood, collected on day 0 of AZD1222 vaccination. The chain recombines TRBV27 with TRBJ2-1; D not resolved. The receptor's source is an adult in good health. The DNA for the CDR3 is TGTGCCAGCAGTCTCTCGACCCTTGGGAATGAGCAGTTCTTC. Its protein is CASSLSTLGNEQFF.